Listed here are 19 T cell receptor beta chains from one sample, sequenced in a study of blood T cell repertoires in COVID-19. Produced via immunoSEQ multiplex PCR; TCRdb's table is partial and in-frame only. The table lists about 300,000 clones, 75% to 95% of them singletons, with around 6.8% in the top ten. Source material: peripheral blood. These receptors came from a woman aged 30 to 39 with COVID-19, enrolled during active disease.

CDR3 DNA sequence: TGTGCCAGCTCACCACGGGACAGGGCGGGCTACACCTTC. This translates into CASSPRDRAGYTF. This sequence joins TRBV18 and TRBJ1-2, with TRBD1 matching over 9 bases. The germline CDR1 and CDR2 sequences are KGHSH and LQKENI. The CDR3 runs 13 residues. J lost 8 bases, V lost 1 base, and 2 bases had no gene match.

V and J are TRBV2 and TRBJ2-3, with 9 bases that match TRBD1. Germline values: CDR1 SNHLY, CDR2 FYNNEI. The CDR3 is 16 residues long. The trim removed 6 bases at V and 4 bases at J, leaving 11 bases unmatched. The chain's CDR3 is CASRPIDRGFADTQYF. CDR3 sequence (DNA): TGTGCCAGCAGACCTATAGACAGGGGGTTCGCAGATACGCAGTATTTT.

The chain uses TRBV5-1 and TRBJ2-7; no clear D gene. The germline CDR1 and CDR2 sequences are SGHRS and YFSETQ. V lost 2 bases, J lost 3 bases, and 18 bases lay in between. The CDR3 contains 16 residues. CDR3 region: CASSFNEPPPGYEQYF. The DNA of the CDR3 is TGCGCCAGCAGCTTTAACGAACCTCCCCCCGGCTACGAGCAGTACTTC.

V and J are TRBV4-2 and TRBJ2-5, with D possibly TRBD1 on 5 matching bases. The CDR3 extends over 18 amino acids. The germline V gene has CDR1 LGHNA and CDR2 YNFKEQ. The germline V and J ends were trimmed by 4 bases and 5 bases, with 26 bases remaining between them. The CDR3 loop reads CASSLQLAVIGVGETQYF. The CDR3 nucleotides read TGTGCCAGCAGCCTCCAGCTGGCAGTTATAGGGGTTGGGGAGACCCAGTACTTC.

This clone was recorded only once. This chain joins TRBV6-5 and TRBJ1-1; D is perhaps TRBD1 (5 bases). Germline CDR1 is MNHEY and CDR2 is SVGAGI. V shed 7 bases and J shed 5 bases, with 8 bases lying between them. This CDR3 is 11 amino acids long. The CDR3 bases are TGTGCCAGCACCGGGGGGACTGAAGCTTTCTTT. Residues: CASTGGTEAFF.

The V gene is TRBV28, the J gene TRBJ1-2; the D gene is possibly TRBD1 (5 bases). There are 12 residues in the CDR3. CDR1 is MDHEN, CDR2 SYDVKM, per germline. CDR3 bases: TGTGCTACCGCCGGGGGTCACTATGGCTACACCTTC. It is translated as CATAGGHYGYTF.

The chain joins TRBV27 to TRBJ2-1; 7 nucleotides agree with TRBD2. Trimming removed 3 bases from V and 6 bases from J; junction bases left unmatched: 5. CDR1 and CDR2 from the germline V gene are MNHEY and SMNVEV (reference sequence). This CDR3 has 14 amino acids. CDR3 residues: CASSFPAGANEQFF. CDR3 DNA sequence: TGTGCCAGCAGTTTTCCCGCGGGAGCCAATGAGCAGTTCTTC.

The chain recombines TRBV28 with TRBJ1-6; D is possibly TRBD1 (6 bases). The length of the CDR3 is 16 residues. Germline assignment: CDR1 MDHEN and CDR2 SYDVKM. V was clipped by 6 bases and J by 10 bases, with 22 bases between them. The CDR3 nucleotides are TGTGCCAGCAGGGACCCCGGCGGGGGCGGTGCGTCACCCCTCCACTTT. Its translation is CASRDPGGGGASPLHF.

The genes are TRBV28 and TRBJ1-5; D perhaps matches TRBD1 (6 bases). The CDR3 consists of 15 residues. Germline V gene lookup returns CDR1 MDHEN and CDR2 SYDVKM. V was shortened by 6 bases and J by 4 bases, with 16 bases between the two germline ends. CDR3 coding DNA: TGTGCCAGCAGACCCCGACAGGACTTTAATCAGCCCCAGCATTTT. Its protein is CASRPRQDFNQPQHF. Based on the CDR3 plus reference TRBV28 and TRBJ1-5, the full variable domain is DVKVTQSSRYLVKRTGEKVFLECVQDMDHENMFWYRQDPGLGLRLIYFSYDVKMKEKGDIPEGYSVSREKKERFSLILESASTNQTSMYLCASRPRQDFNQPQHFGDGTRLSIL.

This clone was recorded once. The chain joins TRBV24-1 to TRBJ2-3; 10 positions match TRBD1. The V segment lost 9 bases and the J segment 4 bases; nucleotides outside the gene matches: 6. In germline, CDR1 is KGHDR, CDR2 SFDVKD. The CDR3 is made up of 14 amino acids. This CDR3 reads CATRKGQGSDTQYF. DNA of the CDR3: TGTGCCACCCGGAAGGGACAGGGGTCAGATACGCAGTATTTT.

The genes are TRBV19 and TRBJ2-7; D perhaps matches TRBD1 (5 bases). The CDR3 contains 14 residues. Germline assignment: CDR1 LNHDA and CDR2 SQIVND (reference sequence). V shed 9 bases and J shed 5 bases, with 20 bases lying between them. The CDR3 nucleotides are TGTGCCAGCGAGAATCCTCCCAGGGCCCACGAGCAGTACTTC. Its protein product is CASENPPRAHEQYF.

The chain couples TRBV28 to TRBJ1-2; TRBD1 matches at 12 bases. The CDR3 runs 14 residues. Germline V gene sequence: CDR1 MDHEN, CDR2 SYDVKM. V dropped 4 bases and J dropped 7; count of bases not matched to a gene: 4. In nucleotides, the CDR3 is TGTGCCAGCAGTTCCATGGGACAGGGGGCTGGCTACACCTTC. Protein product: CASSSMGQGAGYTF.

The chain recombines TRBV5-6 with TRBJ2-1; 8 bases match TRBD2. Trimming removed 4 bases from V and 3 bases from J; junction bases left unmatched: 6. Germline V gives CDR1 SGHDT, CDR2 YYEEEE. This CDR3 has 15 amino acids. CDR3 amino acids: CASSPGLAFYNEQFF. DNA of the CDR3: TGTGCCAGCAGCCCCGGACTAGCTTTCTACAATGAGCAGTTCTTC.

The rearrangement joins TRBV19 to TRBJ2-7; 9 bases are a match to TRBD2. The germline V gene encodes CDR1 LNHDA and CDR2 SQIVND (reference sequence). This CDR3 comprises 14 residues. Trimming cost V 6 bases and J 3 bases; bases outside gene matches: 6. For the CDR3, the DNA is TGTGCCAGTAGGAAGACTAGCGGCGACTACGAGCAGTACTTC. Amino acids: CASRKTSGDYEQYF.

The count of this clone is one. J is TRBJ1-1 and V is TRBV13; D is perhaps TRBD1 (5 bases). The CDR3 loop spans 16 amino acids. V was clipped by 5 bases and J by 0 bases, with 16 bases between them. Germline-derived CDR1 and CDR2 are PRHDT and FYEKMQ (reference sequence). This CDR3 reads CASSERDGLMNTEAFF. CDR3 coding DNA: TGTGCCAGCAGCGAACGGGACGGACTAATGAACACTGAAGCTTTCTTT. Combining the CDR3 with reference TRBV13 and TRBJ1-1 gives the whole variable domain AAGVIQSPRHLIKEKRETATLKCYPIPRHDTVYWYQQGPGQDPQFLISFYEKMQSDKGSIPDRFSAQQFSDYHSELNMSSLELGDSALYFCASSERDGLMNTEAFFGQGTRLTVV.

The rearrangement links TRBV28 to TRBJ1-2, with a weak D call TRBD1 (5 bases). Trimming stripped 2 bases from V and 3 bases from J, with 10 bases between. The germline V gene encodes CDR1 MDHEN and CDR2 SYDVKM. The CDR3 sequence is 14 residues long. The CDR3 nucleotides read TGTGCCAGCAGTTTAATTCGACAGCACTATGGCTACACCTTC. As protein: CASSLIRQHYGYTF.

This chain connects TRBV29-1 to TRBJ2-7, with 9 bases lining up with TRBD2. V lost 5 bases and J lost 2; bases outside the gene matches: 7. Germline CDR1 reads SQVTM; CDR2 reads ANQGSEA. This CDR3 is 14 amino acids long. CDR3 region: CSVKAAGGPYEQYF. The CDR3 nucleotides read TGCAGCGTTAAGGCTGCGGGAGGGCCCTACGAGCAGTACTTC.

The count of this clone is one. This chain uses TRBV6-2 or TRBV6-3 with TRBJ1-1; weak D call: TRBD1 (5 bases). This CDR3 spans 15 amino acids. Trimming took 0 bases from V and 1 from J, leaving 9 bases between them. CDR1 MNHEY and CDR2 SVGEGT come from the germline V gene. The CDR3 bases are TGTGCCAGCAGTTACTCGACAGTGACGAACACTGAAGCTTTCTTT. Its protein product is CASSYSTVTNTEAFF.

V usage is TRBV5-1 and J usage is TRBJ2-2; TRBD1 might be the D (6 bases). This CDR3 comprises 14 residues. Germline lookup yields CDR1 SGHRS and CDR2 YFSETQ. Trimming removed 6 bases at V and 3 bases at J, with 12 bases between. The CDR3 DNA reads TGCGCCAGCACCTACACAGGGTACACCGGGGAGCTGTTTTTT. It translates to CASTYTGYTGELFF. Full variable domain (missing parts from reference TRBV5-1 and TRBJ2-2): KAGVTQTPRYLIKTRGQQVTLSCSPISGHRSVSWYQQTPGQGLQFLFEYFSETQRNKGNFPGRFSGRQFSNSRSEMNVSTLELGDSALYLCASTYTGYTGELFFGEGSRLTVL.